The source of this T cell receptor beta chain is a study of CD8+ T cells in alopecia areata. Findings and limits, study-wide: Lesional scalp, especially alopecia totalis/universalis, showed higher clonality than normal scalp.

For 4 to 6 patients taking part in the biomarker study, CD4+ cells were further sorted into CD25+CD127- cells. Sequencing relied on a cDNA template that was reverse transcribed from extracted RNA. The table came from immunoSEQ multiplex PCR; TCRdb's copy has only in-frame clones and leaves some out. This sample has around 35,000 clones, with roughly half found just once. The V gene lost 3 bases and the J gene lost 0 bases, with 9 bases spanning the gap. The CDR3 has 14 amino acids. The germline CDR1 and CDR2 sequences are KGHSH and LQKENI. Turning to this clone: Its antigen is unknown.

Source material: CD4+ Tregs sorted from blood. The clonotype originates from a human donor with alopecia areata. This chain connects TRBV18 to TRBJ2-7; D possibly corresponds to TRBD2 (5 bases). This CDR3 is CASSPDAGSYEQYF. Here the CDR3 DNA reads TGTGCCAGCTCACCGGATGCGGGCTCCTACGAGCAGTACTTC.